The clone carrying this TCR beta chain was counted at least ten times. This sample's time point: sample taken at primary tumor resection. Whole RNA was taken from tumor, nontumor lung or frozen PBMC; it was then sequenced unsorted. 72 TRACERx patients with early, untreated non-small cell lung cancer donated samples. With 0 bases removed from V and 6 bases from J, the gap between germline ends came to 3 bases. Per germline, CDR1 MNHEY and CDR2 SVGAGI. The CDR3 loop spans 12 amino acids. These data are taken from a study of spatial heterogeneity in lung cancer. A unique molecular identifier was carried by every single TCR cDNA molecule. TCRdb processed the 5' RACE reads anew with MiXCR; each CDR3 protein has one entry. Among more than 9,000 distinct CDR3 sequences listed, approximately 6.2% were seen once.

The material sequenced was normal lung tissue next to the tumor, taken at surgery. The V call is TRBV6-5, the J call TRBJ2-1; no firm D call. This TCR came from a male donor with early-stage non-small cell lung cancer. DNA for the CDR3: TGTGCCAGCAGTTACTCGGGCAATGAGCAGTTCTTC. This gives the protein CASSYSGNEQFF.